This entry features one T cell receptor (beta chain) sequence. The sample belongs to a study of blood T cell repertoires in COVID-19. Study as a whole: There were acute and convalescent COVID-19 samples, and they came from the United States, Italy and Spain. From T cells, B-cell-depleted T cells, or PBMCs came the material, which was cDNA or gDNA.

Authors' analysis steps: Reference gene primer amplification gave estimated nucleated cell counts. TCRdb's copy holds only in-frame clones and misses some; the assay was immunoSEQ multiplex PCR. The V and J calls and clone size are taken from that table; D and trimming were inferred from the DNA. The sample holds around 130,000 clones, over 75% seen once. The CDR3 spans 14 residues. Germline lookup yields CDR1 MDHEN and CDR2 SYDVKM. V was trimmed by 8 bases and J by 5 bases, leaving 16 bases between them. The rearrangement uses TRBV28 and TRBJ1-5; a possible D gene is TRBD1 (6 bases). Sequencing was performed on peripheral blood. The TCR originated in a man in his 70s with active or convalescent COVID-19. Here the CDR3 DNA reads TGTGCCAGCGGTGTAGGACAGTTCCATCAGCCCCAGCATTTT. Translated: CASGVGQFHQPQHF.